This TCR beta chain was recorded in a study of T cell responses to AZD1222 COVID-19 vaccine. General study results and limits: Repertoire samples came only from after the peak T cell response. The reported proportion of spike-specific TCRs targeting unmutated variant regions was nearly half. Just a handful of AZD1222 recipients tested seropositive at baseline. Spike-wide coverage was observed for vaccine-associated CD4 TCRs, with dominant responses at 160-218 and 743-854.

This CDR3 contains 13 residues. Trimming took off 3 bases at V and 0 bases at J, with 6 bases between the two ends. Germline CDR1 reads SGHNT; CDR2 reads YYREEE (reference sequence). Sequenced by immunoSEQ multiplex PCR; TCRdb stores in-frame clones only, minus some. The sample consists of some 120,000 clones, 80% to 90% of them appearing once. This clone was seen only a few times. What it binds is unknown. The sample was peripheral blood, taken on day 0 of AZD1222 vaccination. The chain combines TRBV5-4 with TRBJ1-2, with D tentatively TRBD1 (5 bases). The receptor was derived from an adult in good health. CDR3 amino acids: CASSYRSNYGYTF. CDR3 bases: TGTGCCAGCAGCTACAGGTCTAACTATGGCTACACCTTC.